This T cell receptor beta chain appears in the sequencing data of a study of blood T cell repertoires in COVID-19. For the study at large: Both acute and convalescent COVID-19 samples were obtained from the United States, Italy and Spain. The cDNA or gDNA used as material had been derived from T cells, B-cell-depleted T cells, or PBMCs.

In the original workflow: Nucleated cell number was recorded as an estimate derived from reference gene primer amplification. TCRdb keeps only in-frame clones here, not all; method: immunoSEQ multiplex PCR. The V and J calls and the clone size are those of that table, but D and trimming were determined from the DNA. This sample yields tens of thousands of clones, of which around 69% are seen a single time; 15% to 20% belongs to the top ten. Trimming took off 4 bases at V and 1 base at J, with 13 bases between the two ends. The CDR3 covers 15 residues. Germline V gives CDR1 SGHVS, CDR2 FNYEAQ. The J gene is TRBJ1-1, the V gene TRBV7-6; maybe TRBD1 (5 bases). This sequence originates from a man aged 65 to 85 with active or convalescent COVID-19. Material for sequencing was peripheral blood. The CDR3 nucleotides read TGTGCCAGCAGCTACCTCACCGACAGGAACACTGAAGCTTTCTTT. Residues: CASSYLTDRNTEAFF.